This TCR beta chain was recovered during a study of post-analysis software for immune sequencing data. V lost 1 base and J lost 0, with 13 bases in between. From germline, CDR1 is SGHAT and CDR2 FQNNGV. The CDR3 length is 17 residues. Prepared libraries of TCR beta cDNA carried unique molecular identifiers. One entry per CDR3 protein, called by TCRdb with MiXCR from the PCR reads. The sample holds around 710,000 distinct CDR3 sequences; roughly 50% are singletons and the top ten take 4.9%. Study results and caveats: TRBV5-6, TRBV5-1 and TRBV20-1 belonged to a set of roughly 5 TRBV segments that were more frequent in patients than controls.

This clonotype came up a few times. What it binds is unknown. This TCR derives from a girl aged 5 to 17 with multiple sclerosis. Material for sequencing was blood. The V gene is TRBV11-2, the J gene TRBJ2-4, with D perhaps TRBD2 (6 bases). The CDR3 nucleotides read TGTGCCAGCAGCTTAGCTGGGACGGGACTAGCCAAAAACATTCAGTACTTC. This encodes CASSLAGTGLAKNIQYF.